This T cell receptor beta chain derives from a study of T cell responses to AZD1222 COVID-19 vaccine. Findings and limits, study-wide: Possibly, clonal diversity was underestimated; donors were largely white British and included more females. Across spike, vaccine-associated CD4 TCRs were found, dominant at 160-218 and 743-854.

The CDR3 consists of 14 residues. V was shortened by 0 bases and J by 5 bases, with 9 bases between the two germline ends. Germline V gene data show CDR1 as SGHRS and CDR2 as YFSETQ. Repertoires were generated with immunoSEQ multiplex PCR, while TCRdb's copy carries only in-frame clones and drops some. The sample lists approximately 130,000 clones, 88% occurring once. In regard to this clone: The antigen remains unidentified.

This chain uses TRBV5-1 with TRBJ2-1; the D is unclear. The sequence derives from an adult who received the AZD1222 COVID-19 vaccine. The sequencing used peripheral blood, collected 28 days after the second AZD1222 dose. This CDR3 reads CASSLGWVDNEQFF. The CDR3 coding sequence is TGCGCCAGCAGCTTGGGTTGGGTAGACAATGAGCAGTTCTTC.